This T cell receptor beta chain originates from a study of T cells after yellow fever vaccination. Study-level information: Fractions of low cell number were prepared using SMART-Seq v4 Ultra Low Input.

Study results and limitations: Most primary-vaccination clones reappeared after the booster (96% CD4, 85% to 90% CD8).

V lost 4 bases and J 6 bases, leaving 9 bases between the germline ends. This CDR3 spans 13 amino acids. Germline loops: CDR1 MGHRA, CDR2 YSYEKL. Universal primer sites and UMIs were introduced during 5'RACE template-switching synthesis of TCR cDNA. TCRdb recomputed calls from the 5' RACE reads with MiXCR, one row per CDR3 protein. The sample carries hundreds of thousands of distinct CDR3 sequences, about 4% recorded once. This clonotype occurred many times. Its antigen is undetermined. This sequence was found in a young man who received the YFV17D yellow fever vaccine. The V call is TRBV4-1, the J call TRBJ2-2; possibly TRBD1 for D (7 bases). Source: PBMCs, taken 5 days after the yellow fever booster vaccination. In DNA, the CDR3 is TGCGCCAGCAGCCGGAGGGGGCCCGGGGAGCTGTTTTTT. Translating gives CASSRRGPGELFF.